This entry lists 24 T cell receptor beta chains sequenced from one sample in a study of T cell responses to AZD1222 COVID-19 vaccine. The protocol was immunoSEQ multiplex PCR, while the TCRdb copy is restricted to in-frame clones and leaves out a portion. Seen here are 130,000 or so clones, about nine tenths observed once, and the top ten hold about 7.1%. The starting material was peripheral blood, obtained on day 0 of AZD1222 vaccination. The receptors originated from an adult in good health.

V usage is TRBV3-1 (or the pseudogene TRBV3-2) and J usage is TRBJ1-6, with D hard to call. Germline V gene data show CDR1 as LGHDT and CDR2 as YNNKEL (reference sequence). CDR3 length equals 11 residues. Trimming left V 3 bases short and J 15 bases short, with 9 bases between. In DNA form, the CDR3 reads TGTGCCAGCAGCCAGTCCCCTATCCTCCACTTT. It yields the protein CASSQSPILHF.

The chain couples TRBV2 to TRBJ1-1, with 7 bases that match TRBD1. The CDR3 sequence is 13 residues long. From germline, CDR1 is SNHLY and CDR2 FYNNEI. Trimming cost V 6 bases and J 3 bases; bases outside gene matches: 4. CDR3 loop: CASRRTGDTEAFF. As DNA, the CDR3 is TGTGCCAGCAGGCGGACAGGCGACACTGAAGCTTTCTTT.

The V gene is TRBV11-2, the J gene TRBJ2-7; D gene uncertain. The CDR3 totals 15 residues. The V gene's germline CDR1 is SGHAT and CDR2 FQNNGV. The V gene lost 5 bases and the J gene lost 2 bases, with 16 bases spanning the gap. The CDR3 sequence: CASSPRYGRTYEQYF. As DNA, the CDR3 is TGTGCCAGCAGCCCCAGGTACGGTCGCACCTACGAGCAGTACTTC.

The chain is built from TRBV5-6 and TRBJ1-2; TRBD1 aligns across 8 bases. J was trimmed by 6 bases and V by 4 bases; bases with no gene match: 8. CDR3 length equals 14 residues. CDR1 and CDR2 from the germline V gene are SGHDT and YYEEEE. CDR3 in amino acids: CASSQTGVVNGYTF. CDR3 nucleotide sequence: TGTGCCAGCAGCCAGACAGGGGTAGTGAATGGCTACACCTTC.

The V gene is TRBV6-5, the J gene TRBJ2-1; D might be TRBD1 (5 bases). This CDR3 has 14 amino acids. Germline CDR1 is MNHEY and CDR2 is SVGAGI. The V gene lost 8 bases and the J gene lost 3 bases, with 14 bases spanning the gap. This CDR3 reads CASRTPLNYNEQFF. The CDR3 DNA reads TGTGCCAGCCGGACACCCTTAAACTACAATGAGCAGTTCTTC.

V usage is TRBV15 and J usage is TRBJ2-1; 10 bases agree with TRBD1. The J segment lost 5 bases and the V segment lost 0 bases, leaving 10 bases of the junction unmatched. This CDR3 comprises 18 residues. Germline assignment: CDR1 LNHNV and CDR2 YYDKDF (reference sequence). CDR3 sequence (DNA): TGTGCCACCAGCAGAGAATTCGCCGGGACAGGGGCGAACAATGAGCAGTTCTTC. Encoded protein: CATSREFAGTGANNEQFF.

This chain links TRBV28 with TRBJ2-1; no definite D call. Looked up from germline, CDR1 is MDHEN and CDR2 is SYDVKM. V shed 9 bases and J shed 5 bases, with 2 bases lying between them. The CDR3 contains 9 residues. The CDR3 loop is CASDNEQFF. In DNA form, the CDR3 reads TGTGCCAGTGACAATGAGCAGTTCTTC.

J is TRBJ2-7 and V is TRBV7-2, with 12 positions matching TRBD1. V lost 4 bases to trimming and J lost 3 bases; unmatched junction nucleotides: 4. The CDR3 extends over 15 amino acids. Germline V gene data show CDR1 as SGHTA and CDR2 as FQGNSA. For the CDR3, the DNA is TGTGCCAGCAGCTGGGGGACAGGGGGCGGCTACGAGCAGTACTTC. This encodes CASSWGTGGGYEQYF. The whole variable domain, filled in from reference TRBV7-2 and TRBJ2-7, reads GAGVSQSPSNKVTEKGKDVELRCDPISGHTALYWYRQSLGQGLEFLIYFQGNSAPDKSGLPSDRFSAERTGGSVSTLTIQRTQQEDSAVYLCASSWGTGGGYEQYFGPGTRLTVT.

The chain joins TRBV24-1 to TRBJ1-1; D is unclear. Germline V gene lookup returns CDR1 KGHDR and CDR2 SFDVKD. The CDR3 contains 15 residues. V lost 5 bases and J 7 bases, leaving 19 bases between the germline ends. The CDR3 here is CATSASTEINGEAFF. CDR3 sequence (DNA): TGTGCCACCAGTGCCTCGACGGAGATAAACGGTGAAGCTTTCTTT.

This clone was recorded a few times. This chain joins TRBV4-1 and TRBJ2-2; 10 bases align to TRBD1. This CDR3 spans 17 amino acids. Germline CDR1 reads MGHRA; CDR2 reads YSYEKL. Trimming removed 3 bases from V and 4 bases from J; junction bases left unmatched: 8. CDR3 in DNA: TGCGCCAGCAGCCATACCGGGACAGGGGCAGGCACCGGGGAGCTGTTTTTT. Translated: CASSHTGTGAGTGELFF.

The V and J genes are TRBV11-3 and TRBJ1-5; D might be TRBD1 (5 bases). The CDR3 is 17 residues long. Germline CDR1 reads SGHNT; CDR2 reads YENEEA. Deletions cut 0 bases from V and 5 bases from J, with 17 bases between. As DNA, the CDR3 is TGTGCCAGCAGCTTAGATCCTCCTATGGGCAGGGATCAGCCCCAGCATTTT. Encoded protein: CASSLDPPMGRDQPQHF.

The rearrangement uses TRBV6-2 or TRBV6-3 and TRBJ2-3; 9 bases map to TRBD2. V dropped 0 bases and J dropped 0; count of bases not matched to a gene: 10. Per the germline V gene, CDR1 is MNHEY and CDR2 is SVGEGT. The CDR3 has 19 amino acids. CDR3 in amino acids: CASSYSIVAGAPSTDTQYF. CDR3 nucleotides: TGTGCCAGCAGTTACTCGATAGTAGCGGGGGCCCCTAGCACAGATACGCAGTATTTT.

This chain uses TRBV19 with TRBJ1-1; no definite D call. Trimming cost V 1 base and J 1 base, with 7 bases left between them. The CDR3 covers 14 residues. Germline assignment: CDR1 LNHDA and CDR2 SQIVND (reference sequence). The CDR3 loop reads CASSIVPRNTEAFF. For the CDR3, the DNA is TGTGCCAGTAGTATAGTACCGAGGAACACTGAAGCTTTCTTT.

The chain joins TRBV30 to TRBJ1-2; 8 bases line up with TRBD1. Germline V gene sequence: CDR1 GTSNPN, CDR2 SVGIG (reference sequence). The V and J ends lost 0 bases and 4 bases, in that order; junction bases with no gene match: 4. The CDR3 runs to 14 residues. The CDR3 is CAWSVQGGSYGYTF. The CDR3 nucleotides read TGTGCCTGGAGTGTACAGGGGGGCAGCTATGGCTACACCTTC.

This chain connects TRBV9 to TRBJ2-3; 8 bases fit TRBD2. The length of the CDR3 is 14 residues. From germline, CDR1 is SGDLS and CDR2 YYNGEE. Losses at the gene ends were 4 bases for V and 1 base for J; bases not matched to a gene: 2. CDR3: CASSTGGGTDTQYF. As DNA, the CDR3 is TGTGCCAGCAGCACGGGGGGGGGCACAGATACGCAGTATTTT.

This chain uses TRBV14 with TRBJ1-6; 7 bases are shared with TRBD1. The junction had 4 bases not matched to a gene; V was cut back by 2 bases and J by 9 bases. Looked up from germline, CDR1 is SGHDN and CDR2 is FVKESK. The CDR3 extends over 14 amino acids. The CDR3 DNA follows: TGTGCCAGCAGCCAACACAGGGGAGGTTCACCCCTCCACTTT. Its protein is CASSQHRGGSPLHF.

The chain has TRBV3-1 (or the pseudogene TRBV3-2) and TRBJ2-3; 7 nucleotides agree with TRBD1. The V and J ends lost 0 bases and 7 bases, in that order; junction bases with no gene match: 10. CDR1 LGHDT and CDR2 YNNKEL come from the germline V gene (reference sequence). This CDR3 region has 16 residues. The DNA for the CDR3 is TGTGCCAGCAGCCAAGACGACCAGGGGGAAGTGTATACGCAGTATTTT. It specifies CASSQDDQGEVYTQYF.

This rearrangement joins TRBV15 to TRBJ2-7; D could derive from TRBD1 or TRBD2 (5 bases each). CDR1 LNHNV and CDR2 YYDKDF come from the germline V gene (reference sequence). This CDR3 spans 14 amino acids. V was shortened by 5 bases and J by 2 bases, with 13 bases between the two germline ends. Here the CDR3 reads CATSPGTVAYEQYF. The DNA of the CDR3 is TGTGCCACCAGCCCCGGGACGGTAGCCTACGAGCAGTACTTC.

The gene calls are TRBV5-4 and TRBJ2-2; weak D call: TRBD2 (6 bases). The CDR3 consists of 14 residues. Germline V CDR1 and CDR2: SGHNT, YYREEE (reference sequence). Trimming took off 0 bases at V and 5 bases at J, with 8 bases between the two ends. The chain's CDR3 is CASSLVAGTGELFF. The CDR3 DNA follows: TGTGCCAGCAGCTTGGTCGCGGGAACCGGGGAGCTGTTTTTT.

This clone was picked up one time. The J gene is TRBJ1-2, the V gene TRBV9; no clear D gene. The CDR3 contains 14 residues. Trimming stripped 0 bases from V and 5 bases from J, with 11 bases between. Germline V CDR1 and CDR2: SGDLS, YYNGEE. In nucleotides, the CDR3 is TGTGCCAGCAGCGTAGGCGTAGGTGGGTATGGCTACACCTTC. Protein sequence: CASSVGVGGYGYTF.

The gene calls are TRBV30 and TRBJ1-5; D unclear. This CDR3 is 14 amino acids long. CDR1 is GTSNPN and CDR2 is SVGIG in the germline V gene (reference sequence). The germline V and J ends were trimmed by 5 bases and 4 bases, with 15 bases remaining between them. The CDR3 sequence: CAWAGPVPNQPQHF. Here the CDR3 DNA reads TGTGCCTGGGCCGGACCCGTCCCTAATCAGCCCCAGCATTTT.

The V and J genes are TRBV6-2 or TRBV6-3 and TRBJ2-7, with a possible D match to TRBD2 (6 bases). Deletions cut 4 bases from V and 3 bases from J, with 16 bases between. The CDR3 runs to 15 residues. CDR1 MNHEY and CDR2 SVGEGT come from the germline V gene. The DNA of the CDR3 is TGTGCCAGCAGTTCGCCAGGGAGGTGGCACTACGAGCAGTACTTC. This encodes CASSSPGRWHYEQYF.

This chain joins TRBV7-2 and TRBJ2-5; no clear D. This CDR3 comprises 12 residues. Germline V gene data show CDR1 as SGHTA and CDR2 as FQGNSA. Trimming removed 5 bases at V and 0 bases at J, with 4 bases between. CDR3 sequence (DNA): TGTGCCAGCAGCCAGAACCAAGAGACCCAGTACTTC. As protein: CASSQNQETQYF.

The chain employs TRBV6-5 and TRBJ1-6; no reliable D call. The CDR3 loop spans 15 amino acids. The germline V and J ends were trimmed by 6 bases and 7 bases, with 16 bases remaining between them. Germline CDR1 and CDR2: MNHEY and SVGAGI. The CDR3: CASSLGRGSNSPLHF. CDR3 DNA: TGTGCCAGCAGCTTGGGGAGAGGGAGCAATTCACCCCTCCACTTT.